One T cell receptor beta chain is described in this entry. Libraries were prepared by immunoSEQ multiplex PCR; TCRdb keeps only in-frame clonotypes and omits some of them. The data show about 58,000 clones, about 90% seen once. The CDR3 covers 15 residues. In germline, CDR1 is LNHDA, CDR2 SQIVND (reference sequence). Unmatched junction bases numbered 7, after V lost 4 bases and J lost 9 bases. These data belong to a study of T cell changes during pregnancy in multiple sclerosis. This clonotype was obtained from a female donor in good health, enrolled as a control in a pregnancy study. The chain recombines TRBV19 with TRBJ1-6, with TRBD1 identical over 9 bases. The sample here was CD4+ T cells from peripheral blood mononuclear cells, taken after pregnancy. This chain's CDR3 is CASSRTGQGVSPLHF. CDR3 nucleotide sequence: TGTGCCAGTAGTAGGACGGGACAGGGCGTTTCACCCCTCCACTTT.